This entry concerns a single T cell receptor (beta chain). Its recognized antigen is unknown. No much larger clonotype is one base removed from it; base qualities were not supplied. V loses 1 base, J loses 0 bases, and the germline ends lie 25 bases apart. From cysteine to phenylalanine, the CDR3 is 20 amino acids long. The CDR3 DNA has 60 bases and is translated from base 1. Taken from the germline V gene, the CDR1 and CDR2 loops are KGHSH and LQKENI. The intended sense of this specimen's treatment or condition label: allogeneic hematopoietic cell transplantation with graft depleted of TCRalphabeta T cells and CD19 B cells. Transplant recipients were children who received TCRalphabeta/CD19-depleted allogeneic hematopoietic cell grafts. Receptors were amplified or captured by PCR. TCRdb records Illumina HiSeq 2500 as the sequencer. TCR library preparation used molecular barcoding, with unique molecular identifiers applied to normalize quantification of the TCRbeta repertoire. TCRdb ran its own pipeline on the public reads, namely fastp trimming at Q25 and MiXCR clone calling, and kept in-frame beta chains. Rows are combined by CDR3 protein, so each entry shows the most common genes and DNA. The sample table holds around 580,000 distinct CDR3 sequences, of which over 20% were seen once. About a third of the sample goes to the ten largest clones.

This sample was included in a study of T-cell reconstitution after alpha-beta-depleted transplantation in children (dated by TCRdb to 2016 to 2017). Some background on the complete study: Using TCR repertoire profiling, the study quantitatively followed how T-cell immune reconstitution unfolded in children after TCRalphabeta/CD19-depleted allogeneic hematopoietic cell transplantation.

Results and caveats for the whole study, not just this receptor: The apparently early recovery of alphabetaT-cell counts about two months after transplant reportedly depended on only several hundred rapidly expanded clones that came from non-depleted graft cells. In some patients, high TCRbeta diversity at day 60 was attributed to recipient T cells and intrathymic progenitors that had survived conditioning. Over subsequent months, a decline in hyperexpanded clone frequencies was noted, and after one year, T-cell counts and TCRbeta diversity were mostly ascribed to newly produced T cells.

This TCR was sampled from a boy in the first two years of life with Wiskott-Aldrich syndrome, due to receive a stem cell transplant. The sequence is built from TRBV18 and TRBJ2-7; 6 matching bases give a weak D call of TRBD1. The material was PBMCs, obtained before TCRalphabeta/CD19-depleted stem cell transplant. CDR3 sequence: CASSPLDTGRRRGGSYEQYF. The sequenced DNA is TGTGCCAGCTCACCACTCGATACAGGGCGACGCAGGGGCGGCTCCTACGAGCAGTACTTC.